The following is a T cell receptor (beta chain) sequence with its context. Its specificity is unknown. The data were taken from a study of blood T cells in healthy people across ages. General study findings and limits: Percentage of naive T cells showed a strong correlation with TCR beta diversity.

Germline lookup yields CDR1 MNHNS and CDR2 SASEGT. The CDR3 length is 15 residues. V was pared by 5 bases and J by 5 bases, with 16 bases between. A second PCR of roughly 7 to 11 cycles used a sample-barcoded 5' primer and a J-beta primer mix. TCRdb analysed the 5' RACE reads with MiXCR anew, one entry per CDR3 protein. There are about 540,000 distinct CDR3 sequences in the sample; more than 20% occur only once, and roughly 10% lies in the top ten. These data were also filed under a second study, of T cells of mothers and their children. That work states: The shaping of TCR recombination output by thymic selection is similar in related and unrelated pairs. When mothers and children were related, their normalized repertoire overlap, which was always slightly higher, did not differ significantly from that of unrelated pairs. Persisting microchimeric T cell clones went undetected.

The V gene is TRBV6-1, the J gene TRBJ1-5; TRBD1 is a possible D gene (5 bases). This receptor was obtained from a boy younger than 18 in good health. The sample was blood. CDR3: CASSPPGRIDQPQHF. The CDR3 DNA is TGTGCCAGCAGTCCACCGGGACGGATTGATCAGCCCCAGCATTTT.